A single sample is the source of the 32 T cell receptor beta chains below, sequenced in a study of shared T cell receptors in the human thymus. The protocol was immunoSEQ multiplex PCR, while the TCRdb copy is restricted to in-frame clones and leaves out a portion. The table lists about 540,000 clones, roughly 74% of them singletons, with about 0.014% in the top ten. The same data also went into a second study, on human thymus T cells.

The sequenced material came from thymocytes. The receptor source for this set is a boy under two years old with a congenital heart defect.

The chain recombines TRBV10-3 with TRBJ1-1; TRBD1 matches at 9 bases. This CDR3 spans 15 amino acids. The germline gives CDR1 ENHRY, CDR2 SYGVKD. Trimming cost V 4 bases and J 4 bases; bases outside gene matches: 7. CDR3 sequence reads: CAISGRTGVGTEAFF. The CDR3 DNA reads as TGTGCCATCAGTGGGAGGACAGGGGTTGGCACTGAAGCTTTCTTT.

The rearrangement links TRBV2 to TRBJ2-7; tentatively, D is TRBD1 (7 bases). The CDR3 covers 15 residues. The ends were cut back, 1 base at V and 2 bases at J, with 12 bases in the middle. CDR1 and CDR2 (germline): SNHLY, FYNNEI. This chain's CDR3 is CASSEGQGGTYEQYF. The CDR3 bases are TGTGCCAGCAGTGAAGGGCAGGGGGGTACCTACGAGCAGTACTTC.

The chain combines TRBV25-1 with TRBJ2-7; weak D call: TRBD2 (7 bases). Trimming shortened V by 11 bases and J by 6 bases, and 23 bases separated the two germline ends. CDR1 MGHDK and CDR2 SYGVNS come from the germline V gene. The CDR3 has 14 amino acids. The CDR3 DNA is TGTGCCGCCCGGAGAGGGGGACTACTACTCGAGCAGTACTTC. Its translation: CAARRGGLLLEQYF.

The V and J genes are TRBV4-2 and TRBJ2-7; a possible D gene is TRBD2 (6 bases). The germline V gene has CDR1 LGHNA and CDR2 YNFKEQ. This CDR3 comprises 16 residues. Trimming cost V 0 bases and J 5 bases, with 17 bases left between them. CDR3 DNA sequence: TGTGCCAGCAGCCAAGATCTGAGCGGGCCCACCCACGAGCAGTACTTC. This gives the protein CASSQDLSGPTHEQYF.

There are a few counts of this clone. The CDR3: CASSPPGQALEQYF. CDR3 bases: TGTGCCAGCTCACCGCCGGGACAGGCCCTCGAGCAGTACTTC. V usage is TRBV18 and J usage is TRBJ2-7; 8 bases line up with TRBD1. The CDR3 sequence is 14 residues long. The V and J ends lost 3 bases and 6 bases, in that order; junction bases with no gene match: 7. Germline CDR1 KGHSH, CDR2 LQKENI.

This chain uses TRBV25-1 with TRBJ2-1; TRBD1 matches 7 bases. Germline loops: CDR1 MGHDK, CDR2 SYGVNS. This CDR3 comprises 16 residues. The ends lost 3 bases at V and 15 bases at J; junction bases unmatched: 20. CDR3 amino acids: CASSESRDRQGQPRFF. As DNA, the CDR3 is TGTGCCAGCAGTGAGTCCCGGGACAGACAAGGACAACCACGGTTCTTC.

The rearrangement links TRBV19 to TRBJ2-7; D is possibly TRBD2 (5 bases). The CDR3 totals 14 residues. Trimming pared 7 bases from V and 7 bases from J, leaving 20 bases between. Germline V gene sequence: CDR1 LNHDA, CDR2 SQIVND (reference sequence). CDR3 bases: TGTGCCAGTATGAGGCGGACTTCCTCGAAAGAGCAGTACTTC. This translates into CASMRRTSSKEQYF.

The chain couples TRBV30 to TRBJ1-3, with 8 bases identical to TRBD1. Germline CDR1 GTSNPN, CDR2 SVGIG (reference sequence). The CDR3 spans 15 residues. With V trimmed by 3 bases and J by 4 bases, 8 bases remained unmatched. CDR3 protein: CAWSTDRAEGNTIYF. Here the CDR3 DNA reads TGTGCCTGGAGCACGGACAGGGCGGAAGGAAACACCATATATTTT.

The CDR3 spells CASTRVGGGGYQPQHF. CDR3 coding DNA: TGTGCCAGCACCCGCGTGGGGGGGGGAGGGTATCAGCCCCAGCATTTT. V gene TRBV2 combines with J gene TRBJ1-5, with a weak D call TRBD1 (5 bases). The CDR3 is 16 amino acids. Germline V gene data show CDR1 as SNHLY and CDR2 as FYNNEI. The germline V and J ends were trimmed by 7 bases and 5 bases, with 21 bases remaining between them.

The chain employs TRBV28 and TRBJ2-1; D gene unclear. Trimming left V 6 bases short and J 7 bases short, with 7 bases between. The CDR3 extends over 11 amino acids. Germline V CDR1 and CDR2: MDHEN, SYDVKM. CDR3 region: CASRYKNEQFF. The CDR3 DNA reads as TGTGCCAGCAGGTACAAAAATGAGCAGTTCTTC.

The chain couples TRBV19 to TRBJ2-7; 13 bases match TRBD2. Germline-derived CDR1 and CDR2 are LNHDA and SQIVND (reference sequence). The CDR3 sequence is 12 residues long. Trimming at V came to 11 bases and at J to 6 bases, leaving 4 bases not matched to a gene. The CDR3 sequence is CASGLAGVEQYF. The CDR3 DNA sequence: TGTGCCTCTGGACTAGCGGGAGTCGAGCAGTACTTC.

This clone was found a few times. One junction end does not reproduce the germline sequence, and a read error may be involved. This chain joins TRBV2 and TRBJ1-1; a possible D gene is TRBD1 (5 bases). The CDR3 spans 14 residues. The germline CDR1 and CDR2 sequences are SNHLY and FYNNEI. The CDR3 is CASREGRANTEAFF. DNA for the CDR3: TGTGCCAGCAGGGAAGGCAGGGCGAACACTGAAGCTTTCTTT. Full variable domain (remainder filled in from reference TRBV2 and TRBJ1-1): EPEVTQTPSHQVTQMGQEVILRCVPISNHLYFYWYRQILGQKVEFLVSFYNNEISEKSEIFDDQFSVERPDGSNFTLKIRSTKLEDSAMYFCASREGRANTEAFFGQGTRLTVV.

The gene calls are TRBV28 and TRBJ1-4; 9 bases line up with TRBD1. CDR1 MDHEN and CDR2 SYDVKM come from the germline V gene. Losses at the gene ends were 6 bases for V and 8 bases for J; bases not matched to a gene: 7. CDR3 length: 14 residues. The CDR3 is CASSPGQGYEKLFF. CDR3 bases: TGTGCCAGCAGCCCGGGACAGGGTTACGAAAAACTGTTTTTT.

The J gene is TRBJ2-2, the V gene TRBV18, with D perhaps TRBD1 (5 bases). The CDR3 runs 20 residues. Germline-derived CDR1 and CDR2 are KGHSH and LQKENI. V gave up 5 bases and J gave up 1 base, with 26 bases separating them. The CDR3 spells CASSRTSAPLFRKNTGELFF. In nucleotides, the CDR3 is TGTGCCAGCTCAAGGACATCGGCCCCTCTCTTCCGTAAGAACACCGGGGAGCTGTTTTTT. Based on the CDR3 plus reference TRBV18 and TRBJ2-2, the full variable domain is NAGVMQNPRHLVRRRGQEARLRCSPMKGHSHVYWYRQLPEEGLKFMVYLQKENIIDESGMPKERFSAEFPKEGPSILRIQQVVRGDSAAYFCASSRTSAPLFRKNTGELFFGEGSRLTVL.

For this clone: An end of the junction does not agree with germline; a read error may underlie this. The CDR3 nucleotides are TGTGCCAGCAGCTTAAGGTGGGGCGACAGCCAACAGACCCAGTACTTC. As protein: CASSLRWGDSQQTQYF. The V gene is TRBV11-3, the J gene TRBJ2-5, with a possible D match to TRBD1 (5 bases). The CDR3 has 16 residues. Germline CDR1 SGHNT, CDR2 YENEEA.

This clone has only a few counts. The chain combines TRBV28 with TRBJ2-2; TRBD1 aligns across 8 bases. With 5 bases clipped from V and 2 bases from J, the junction kept 10 bases outside the gene matches. Germline assignment: CDR1 MDHEN and CDR2 SYDVKM. The CDR3 sequence is 17 residues long. CDR3 protein: CASSLRPGQDNTGELFF. The CDR3 nucleotides are TGTGCCAGCAGTCTACGCCCGGGACAGGATAACACCGGGGAGCTGTTTTTT.

For this clone: At the DNA level, this CDR3 is encoded by other sequences in the same sample as well. The V gene is TRBV19, the J gene TRBJ1-5; 8 nucleotides line up with TRBD1. V was clipped by 8 bases and J by 4 bases; unmatched bases: 1. This CDR3 comprises 12 residues. In germline, CDR1 is LNHDA, CDR2 SQIVND (reference sequence). The CDR3 loop is CASRQGNQPQHF. The CDR3 coding sequence is TGTGCCAGTCGACAGGGGAATCAGCCCCAGCATTTT.

This chain's CDR3 is CASSQGFYNEQFF. The CDR3 bases are TGTGCCAGCAGCCAGGGATTTTACAATGAGCAGTTCTTC. The V gene is TRBV7-2, the J gene TRBJ2-1, with D possibly matching TRBD1 (5 bases). The CDR3 consists of 13 residues. The V gene lost 5 bases and the J gene lost 4 bases, with 9 bases spanning the gap. Germline CDR1 reads SGHTA; CDR2 reads FQGNSA.

The CDR3 DNA reads as TGTGCCAGCAGGGGCAGGGGTCACGAGCAGTACTTC. Residues: CASRGRGHEQYF. This sequence joins TRBV6-6 and TRBJ2-7, with D possibly being TRBD1 (6 bases). Germline V gives CDR1 MNHNY, CDR2 SVGAGI (reference sequence). The CDR3 is made up of 12 amino acids. The V gene lost 6 bases and the J gene lost 5 bases, with 11 bases spanning the gap.

The chain is built from TRBV7-2 and TRBJ2-7; 10 bases are a match to TRBD1. With V trimmed by 0 bases and J by 3 bases, 14 bases remained unmatched. The germline gives CDR1 SGHTA, CDR2 FQGNSA. The CDR3 totals 19 residues. CDR3 loop: CASSLAATGGALGSYEQYF. The DNA of the CDR3 is TGTGCCAGCAGCTTAGCGGCGACAGGGGGCGCCCTAGGTAGCTACGAGCAGTACTTC.

The chain has TRBV23-1 and TRBJ2-5; TRBD2 aligns across 10 bases. TRBV23-1 is flagged as an ORF with uncertain function. This CDR3 is 16 amino acids long. J gave up 2 bases and V 4 bases, and 7 bases lay outside the gene matches. The CDR3 bases are TGCGCCAGCAGTCCACTACTAGCGGGGCTACAAGAGACCCAGTACTTC. This gives the protein CASSPLLAGLQETQYF.

J is TRBJ1-3 and V is TRBV10-3, with no clear D. Germline V lookup: CDR1 ENHRY, CDR2 SYGVKD. V was clipped by 0 bases and J by 0 bases, with 9 bases between them. This CDR3 spans 16 amino acids. The CDR3 is CAISESGSSSGNTIYF. The CDR3 DNA reads TGTGCCATCAGTGAGTCGGGCTCGAGCTCTGGAAACACCATATATTTT.

The gene calls are TRBV9 and TRBJ2-1; 13 bases align to TRBD2. Trimming cost V 0 bases and J 6 bases; bases outside gene matches: 0. Germline-derived CDR1 and CDR2 are SGDLS and YYNGEE. The CDR3 consists of 15 residues. In DNA, the CDR3 is TGTGCCAGCAGCGTAGGGACTAGCGGGAGCAATGAGCAGTTCTTC. As protein: CASSVGTSGSNEQFF.

The chain uses TRBV28 and TRBJ2-7; 7 positions match TRBD1. Trimming took 6 bases from V and 0 from J; bases not matched to a gene: 5. The germline gives CDR1 MDHEN, CDR2 SYDVKM. The CDR3 is 14 amino acids. The chain's CDR3 is CASSQTGPSYEQYF. Here the CDR3 DNA reads TGTGCCAGCAGCCAGACAGGGCCCTCCTACGAGCAGTACTTC.

In its sample, this clone was seen once. This chain uses TRBV7-9 with TRBJ2-6; no firm D call. V dropped 4 bases and J dropped 3 bases, with 10 bases sitting between them. The length of the CDR3 is 15 residues. Germline CDR1 SEHNR, CDR2 FQNEAQ (reference sequence). DNA for the CDR3: TGTGCCAGCAGCTCCCGTTCGTATGGGGCCAACGTCCTGACTTTC. The encoded protein is CASSSRSYGANVLTF. Variable domain in full (rest from reference TRBV7-9 and TRBJ2-6): DTGVSQNPRHKITKRGQNVTFRCDPISEHNRLYWYRQTLGQGPEFLTYFQNEAQLEKSRLLSDRFSAERPKGSFSTLEIQRTEQGDSAMYLCASSSRSYGANVLTFGAGSRLTVL.

This chain connects TRBV7-2 to TRBJ2-7, with 12 bases lining up with TRBD2. The germline gives CDR1 SGHTA, CDR2 FQGNSA. V lost 1 base to trimming and J lost 7 bases; unmatched junction nucleotides: 11. The CDR3 totals 17 residues. The CDR3 DNA sequence: TGTGCCAGCAGCTTAGGCCTAGCGGGAGGGCCAAGGGGAGAGCAGTACTTC. Translation: CASSLGLAGGPRGEQYF.

Notes on this clone: This specimen includes other DNA sequences encoding the same CDR3. V and J are TRBV7-6 and TRBJ2-3; D may be TRBD1 (7 bases). This CDR3 comprises 16 residues. Germline-derived CDR1 and CDR2 are SGHVS and FNYEAQ. V was pared by 5 bases and J by 1 base, with 16 bases between. CDR3 coding DNA: TGTGCCAGCAGCCCTCGACAGGGCGGGGGCACAGATACGCAGTATTTT. This gives the protein CASSPRQGGGTDTQYF.

The chain carries TRBV5-4 and TRBJ2-2; 7 nucleotides align to TRBD2. CDR3 length: 12 residues. V shed 8 bases, J shed 5 bases, and the junction held 3 bases outside the gene matches. Per germline, CDR1 SGHNT and CDR2 YYREEE (reference sequence). CDR3 region: CASSGPTGELFF. DNA for the CDR3: TGTGCCAGTAGCGGGCCTACCGGGGAGCTGTTTTTT.

The chain has TRBV12-5 and TRBJ1-4; perhaps TRBD1 as D (5 bases). The CDR3 is 15 amino acids. Germline V gene lookup returns CDR1 LGHNT and CDR2 FRNRAP. Trimming removed 0 bases from V and 7 bases from J, with 12 bases in between. The DNA of the CDR3 is TGTGCTAGTGGTTTGGTAAGGAGGGGAGGTGAAAAACTGTTTTTT. Protein: CASGLVRRGGEKLFF.

This sequence joins TRBV11-3 and TRBJ2-3; 9 nucleotides match TRBD1. Trimming cost V 2 bases and J 7 bases; bases outside gene matches: 4. The CDR3 covers 14 residues. Germline V lookup: CDR1 SGHNT, CDR2 YENEEA. The DNA of the CDR3 is TGTGCCAGCAGCTTATGGACAGGGGAAAATACGCAGTATTTT. Translation gives CASSLWTGENTQYF. The whole variable domain, remainder taken from reference TRBV11-3 and TRBJ2-3, is EAGVVQSPRYKIIEKKQPVAFWCNPISGHNTLYWYLQNLGQGPELLIRYENEEAVDDSQLPKDRFSAERLKGVDSTLKIQPAELGDSAVYLCASSLWTGENTQYFGPGTRLTVL.

CDR3 sequence (DNA): TGCGCCAGCAGCTTGGGCGGGAGGGTCTACGAGCAGTACTTC. This gives the protein CASSLGGRVYEQYF. This sequence joins TRBV5-1 and TRBJ2-7; 9 bases are shared with TRBD2. This CDR3 spans 14 amino acids. After removal of 0 bases from V and 3 bases from J, the junction contained 1 base not matched to a gene. Germline CDR1 reads SGHRS; CDR2 reads YFSETQ.

This clone appeared once. The chain carries TRBV15 and TRBJ2-2; D is ambiguous. The CDR3 has 16 residues. Germline loops: CDR1 LNHNV, CDR2 YYDKDF (reference sequence). V was cut by 0 bases and J by 3 bases, with 11 bases left in between. CDR3 coding DNA: TGTGCCACCAGCAGAGATACCATAGAGGACACCGGGGAGCTGTTTTTT. Its protein is CATSRDTIEDTGELFF.